This TCR beta chain was recorded in a study of Ad26.COV2.S vaccination and SARS-CoV-2 variants. The method was immunoSEQ multiplex PCR; TCRdb's version includes in-frame clones alone and lacks a portion of them. The sample lists hundreds of thousands of clones, more than 85% occurring once. The V gene's germline CDR1 is SGHNT and CDR2 YYREEE (reference sequence). The V gene lost 1 base and the J gene lost 8 bases, with 10 bases spanning the gap. There are 13 residues in the CDR3. Treatment: roughly 18 received Ad26.COV2.S at low or high dose, single or two shots; 5 received placebo; per-sample allocation not given. Day 63 after the first injection of vaccine or placebo was the sampling time.

This chain connects TRBV5-4 to TRBJ2-1, with a weak D call TRBD1 (6 bases). This clonotype was sampled from a person aged 18-60 years who received the Ad26.COV2.S COVID-19 vaccine or a placebo. The source was peripheral blood, collected in a trial of Ad26.COV2.S vaccine versus placebo. CDR3 sequence: CASSLTGWDEQFF. The CDR3 coding sequence is TGTGCCAGCAGCTTGACAGGGTGGGATGAGCAGTTCTTC.